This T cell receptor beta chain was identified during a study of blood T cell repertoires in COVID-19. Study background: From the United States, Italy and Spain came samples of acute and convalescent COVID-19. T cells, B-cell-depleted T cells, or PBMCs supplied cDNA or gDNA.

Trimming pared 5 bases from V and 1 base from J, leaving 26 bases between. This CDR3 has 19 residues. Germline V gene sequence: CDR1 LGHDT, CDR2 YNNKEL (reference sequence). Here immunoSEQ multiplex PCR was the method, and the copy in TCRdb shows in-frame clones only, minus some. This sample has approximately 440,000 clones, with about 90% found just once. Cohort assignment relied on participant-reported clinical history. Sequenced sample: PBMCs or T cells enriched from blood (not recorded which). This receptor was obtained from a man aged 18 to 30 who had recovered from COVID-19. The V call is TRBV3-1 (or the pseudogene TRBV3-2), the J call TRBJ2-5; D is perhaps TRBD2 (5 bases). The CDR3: CASSEASLGRVGFQETQYF. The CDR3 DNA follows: TGTGCCAGCAGCGAAGCCTCCCTGGGGAGAGTTGGTTTCCAAGAGACCCAGTACTTC.